This T cell receptor beta chain is drawn from a study of response to subunit inactivated influenza vaccine. A single record per CDR3 protein comes from TCRdb applying MiXCR to the RT-PCR reads. In the table there are roughly 540,000 distinct CDR3 sequences, less than 25% of which are singletons. This clonotype appeared a few times. Trimming removed 3 bases at V and 5 bases at J, with 11 bases between. Germline assignment: CDR1 SNHLY and CDR2 FYNNEI. The CDR3 consists of 14 residues. This sample was also put to use in a study of T cells expressing NK-cell markers. From that second work: For TCR beta, cDNA was produced by 5'RACE template switching with UMIs.

Here the sequenced sample was CD4+ T cells sorted from PBMCs, taken roughly 12 days after vaccination. This clonotype was sampled from a man between 45 and 60 years old who received an inactivated influenza vaccine. The rearrangement links TRBV2 to TRBJ2-1; no clear D. The CDR3 spells CASSDGALNNEQFF. CDR3 sequence (DNA): TGTGCCAGCAGTGATGGAGCCCTAAACAATGAGCAGTTCTTC.